This T cell receptor beta chain was identified during a study of T cell responses to AZD1222 COVID-19 vaccine. General observations from the study: Increases in Spike-specific TCR breadth and depth were seen after two AZD1222 doses. It was only after the peak T cell response that any repertoires were sampled. Spike was spanned by vaccine-associated CD4 TCRs, with dominance at 160-218 and 743-854.

TCRdb keeps only in-frame clones here, not all; method: immunoSEQ multiplex PCR. Here the sample spans fewer than 250,000 clones, roughly 92% being singletons. This CDR3 region has 11 residues. The V and J ends lost 6 bases and 11 bases respectively, with 13 bases between them. In its sample, this clone was seen once. Its antigen is unknown. Sequences were derived from peripheral blood, sampled on day 0 of AZD1222 vaccination. This clonotype was obtained from an adult in good health. The V and J genes are TRBV12-3 or TRBV12-4 and TRBJ1-1; D may be TRBD1 (6 bases). This CDR3 is CASRGAGAAFF. The CDR3 DNA reads as TGTGCCAGCAGGGGGGCAGGGGCGGCTTTCTTT.